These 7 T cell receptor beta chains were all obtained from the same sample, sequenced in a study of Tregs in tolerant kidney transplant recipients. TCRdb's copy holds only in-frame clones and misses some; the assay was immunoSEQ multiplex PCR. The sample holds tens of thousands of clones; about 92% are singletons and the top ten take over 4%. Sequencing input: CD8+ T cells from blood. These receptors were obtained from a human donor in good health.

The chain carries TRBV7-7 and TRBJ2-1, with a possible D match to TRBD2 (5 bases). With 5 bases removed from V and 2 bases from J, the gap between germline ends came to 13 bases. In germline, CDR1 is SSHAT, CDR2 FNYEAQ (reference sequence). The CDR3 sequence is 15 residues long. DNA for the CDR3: TGTGCCAGCAGCGAGGGAGATGACGCCTACAATGAGCAGTTCTTC. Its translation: CASSEGDDAYNEQFF.

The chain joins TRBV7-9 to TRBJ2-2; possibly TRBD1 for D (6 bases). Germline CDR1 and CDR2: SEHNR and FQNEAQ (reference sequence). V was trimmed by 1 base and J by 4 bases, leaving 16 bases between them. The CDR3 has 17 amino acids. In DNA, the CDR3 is TGTGCCAGCAGCTTAGAGCCAGGGGAGCCGGGCACCGGGGAGCTGTTTTTT. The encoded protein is CASSLEPGEPGTGELFF.

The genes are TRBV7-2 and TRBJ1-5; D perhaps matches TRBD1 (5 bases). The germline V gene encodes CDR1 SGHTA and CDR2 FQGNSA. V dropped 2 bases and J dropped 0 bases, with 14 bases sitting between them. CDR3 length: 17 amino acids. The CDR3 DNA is TGTGCCAGCAGCTTAAATCCGGGGGTCTATAGCAATCAGCCCCAGCATTTT. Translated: CASSLNPGVYSNQPQHF.

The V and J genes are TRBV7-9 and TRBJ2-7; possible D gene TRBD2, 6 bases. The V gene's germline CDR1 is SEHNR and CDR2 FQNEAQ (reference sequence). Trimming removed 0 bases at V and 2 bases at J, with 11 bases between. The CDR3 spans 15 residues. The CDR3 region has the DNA TGTGCCAGCAGCTTAGCCCAGGGAGGCACCTACGAGCAGTACTTC. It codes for CASSLAQGGTYEQYF.

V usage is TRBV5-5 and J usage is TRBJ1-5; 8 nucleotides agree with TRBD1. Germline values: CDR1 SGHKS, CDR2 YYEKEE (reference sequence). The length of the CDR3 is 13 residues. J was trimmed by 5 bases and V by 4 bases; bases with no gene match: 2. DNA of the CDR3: TGTGCCAGCAGCCGGACAGGGCATCAGCCCCAGCATTTT. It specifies CASSRTGHQPQHF.

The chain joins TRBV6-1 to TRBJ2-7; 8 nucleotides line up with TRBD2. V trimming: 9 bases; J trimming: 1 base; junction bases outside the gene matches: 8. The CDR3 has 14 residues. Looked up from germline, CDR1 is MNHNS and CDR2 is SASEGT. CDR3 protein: CASETGTRSYEQYF. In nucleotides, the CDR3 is TGTGCCAGTGAAACCGGGACTAGATCCTACGAGCAGTACTTC.

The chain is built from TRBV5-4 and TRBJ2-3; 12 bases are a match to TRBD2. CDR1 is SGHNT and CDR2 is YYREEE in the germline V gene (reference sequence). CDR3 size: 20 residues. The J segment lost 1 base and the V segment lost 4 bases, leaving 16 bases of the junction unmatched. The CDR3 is CASSASSGGGRGFGTDTQYF. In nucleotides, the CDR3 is TGTGCCAGCAGCGCTTCTAGCGGGGGGGGCCGGGGGTTTGGCACAGATACGCAGTATTTT.